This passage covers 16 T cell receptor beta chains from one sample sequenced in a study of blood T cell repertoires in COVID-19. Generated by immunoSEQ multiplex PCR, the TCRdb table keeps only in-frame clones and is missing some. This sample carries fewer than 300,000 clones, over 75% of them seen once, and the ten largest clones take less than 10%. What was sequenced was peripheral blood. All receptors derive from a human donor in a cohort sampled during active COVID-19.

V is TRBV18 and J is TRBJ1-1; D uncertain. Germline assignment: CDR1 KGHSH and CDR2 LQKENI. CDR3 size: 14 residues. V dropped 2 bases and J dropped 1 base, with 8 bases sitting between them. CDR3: CASSPLKANTEAFF. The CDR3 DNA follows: TGTGCCAGCTCACCATTGAAAGCGAACACTGAAGCTTTCTTT. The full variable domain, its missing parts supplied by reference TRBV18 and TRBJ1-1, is NAGVMQNPRHLVRRRGQEARLRCSPMKGHSHVYWYRQLPEEGLKFMVYLQKENIIDESGMPKERFSAEFPKEGPSILRIQQVVRGDSAAYFCASSPLKANTEAFFGQGTRLTVV.

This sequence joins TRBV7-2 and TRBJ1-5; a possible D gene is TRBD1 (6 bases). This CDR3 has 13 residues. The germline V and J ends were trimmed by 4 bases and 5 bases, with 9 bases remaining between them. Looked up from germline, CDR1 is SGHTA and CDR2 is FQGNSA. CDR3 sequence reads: CASSSQGYQPQHF. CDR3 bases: TGTGCCAGCAGCTCACAGGGTTATCAGCCCCAGCATTTT. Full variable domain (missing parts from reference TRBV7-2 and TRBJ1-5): GAGVSQSPSNKVTEKGKDVELRCDPISGHTALYWYRQSLGQGLEFLIYFQGNSAPDKSGLPSDRFSAERTGGSVSTLTIQRTQQEDSAVYLCASSSQGYQPQHFGDGTRLSIL.

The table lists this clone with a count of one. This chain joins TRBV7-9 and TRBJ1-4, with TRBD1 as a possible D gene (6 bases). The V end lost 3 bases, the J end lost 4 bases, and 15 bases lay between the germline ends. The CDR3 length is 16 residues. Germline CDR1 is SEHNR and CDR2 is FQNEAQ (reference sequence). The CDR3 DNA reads TGTGCCAGCAGCTTCCGCACAGGGAACGTTAATGAAAAACTGTTTTTT. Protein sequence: CASSFRTGNVNEKLFF.

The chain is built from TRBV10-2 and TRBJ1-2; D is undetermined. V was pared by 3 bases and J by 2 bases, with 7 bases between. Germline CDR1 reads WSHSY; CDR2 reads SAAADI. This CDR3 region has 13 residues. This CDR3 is CASSERGNYGYTF. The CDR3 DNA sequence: TGCGCCAGCAGTGAACGGGGAAACTATGGCTACACCTTC.

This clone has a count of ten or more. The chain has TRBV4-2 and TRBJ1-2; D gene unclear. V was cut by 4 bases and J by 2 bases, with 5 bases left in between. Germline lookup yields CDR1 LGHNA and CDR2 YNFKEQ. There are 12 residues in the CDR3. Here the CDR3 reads CASSPGNYGYTF. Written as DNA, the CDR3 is TGTGCCAGCAGCCCCGGGAACTATGGCTACACCTTC.

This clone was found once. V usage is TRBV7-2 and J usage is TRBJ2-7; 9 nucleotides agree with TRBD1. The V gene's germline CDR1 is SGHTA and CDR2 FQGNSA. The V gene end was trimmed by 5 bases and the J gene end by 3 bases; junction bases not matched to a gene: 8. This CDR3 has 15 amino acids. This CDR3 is CASSVSGTGLYEQYF. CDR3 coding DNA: TGTGCCAGCAGCGTTTCCGGGACAGGGCTCTACGAGCAGTACTTC. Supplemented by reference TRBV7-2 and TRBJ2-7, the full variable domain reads GAGVSQSPSNKVTEKGKDVELRCDPISGHTALYWYRQSLGQGLEFLIYFQGNSAPDKSGLPSDRFSAERTGGSVSTLTIQRTQQEDSAVYLCASSVSGTGLYEQYFGPGTRLTVT.

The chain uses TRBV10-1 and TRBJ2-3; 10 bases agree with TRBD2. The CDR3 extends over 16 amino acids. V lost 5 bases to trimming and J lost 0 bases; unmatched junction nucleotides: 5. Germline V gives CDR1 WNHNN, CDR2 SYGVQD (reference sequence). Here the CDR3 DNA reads TGCGCCAGCAGTCCTGGGACTAGCGATAGCACAGATACGCAGTATTTT. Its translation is CASSPGTSDSTDTQYF.

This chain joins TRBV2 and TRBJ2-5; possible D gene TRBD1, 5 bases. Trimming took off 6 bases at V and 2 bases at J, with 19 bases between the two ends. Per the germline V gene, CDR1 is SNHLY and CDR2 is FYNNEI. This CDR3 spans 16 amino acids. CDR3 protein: CASRETTAKSQETQYF. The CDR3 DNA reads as TGTGCCAGCAGGGAAACGACAGCAAAGTCTCAAGAGACCCAGTACTTC.

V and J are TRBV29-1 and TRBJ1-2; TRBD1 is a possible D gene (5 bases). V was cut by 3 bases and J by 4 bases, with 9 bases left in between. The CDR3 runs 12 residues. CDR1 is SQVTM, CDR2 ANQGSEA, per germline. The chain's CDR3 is CSVEGGGYGYTF. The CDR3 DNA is TGCAGCGTTGAGGGGGGAGGCTATGGCTACACCTTC.

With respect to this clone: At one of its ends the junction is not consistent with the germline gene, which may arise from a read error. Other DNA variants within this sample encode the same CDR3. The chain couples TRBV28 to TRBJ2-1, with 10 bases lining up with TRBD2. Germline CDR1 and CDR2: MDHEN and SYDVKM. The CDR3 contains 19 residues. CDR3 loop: CASSSTGLAITSSYNEQFF. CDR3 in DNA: TGTGCCAGCAGTTCAACGGGACTAGCGATTACAAGCTCCTACAATGAGCAATTCTTC.

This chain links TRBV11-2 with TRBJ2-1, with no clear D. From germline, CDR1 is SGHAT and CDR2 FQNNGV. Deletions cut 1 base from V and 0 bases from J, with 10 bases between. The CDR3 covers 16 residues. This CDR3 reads CASSLGSSSSYNEQFF. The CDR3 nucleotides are TGTGCCAGCAGCTTAGGTTCTTCTAGCTCCTACAATGAGCAGTTCTTC.

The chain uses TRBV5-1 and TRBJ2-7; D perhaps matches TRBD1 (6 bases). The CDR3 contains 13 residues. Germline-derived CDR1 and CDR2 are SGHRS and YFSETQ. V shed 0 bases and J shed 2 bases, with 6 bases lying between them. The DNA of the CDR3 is TGCGCCAGCAGCTTGGAGGGGGCCTACGAGCAGTACTTC. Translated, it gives CASSLEGAYEQYF.

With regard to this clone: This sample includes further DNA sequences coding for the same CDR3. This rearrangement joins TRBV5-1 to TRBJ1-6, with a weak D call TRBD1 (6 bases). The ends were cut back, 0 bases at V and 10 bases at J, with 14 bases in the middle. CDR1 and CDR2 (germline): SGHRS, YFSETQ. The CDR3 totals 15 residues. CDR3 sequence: CASSLGGQGRSPLHF. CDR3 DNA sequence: TGCGCCAGCAGCTTGGGGGGGCAGGGGAGATCACCCCTCCACTTT.

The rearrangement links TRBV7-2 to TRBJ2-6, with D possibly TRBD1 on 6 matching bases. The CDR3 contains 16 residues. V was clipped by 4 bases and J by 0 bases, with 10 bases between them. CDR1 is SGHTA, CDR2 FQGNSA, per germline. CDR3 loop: CASSSGQLSGANVLTF. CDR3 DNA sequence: TGTGCCAGCAGCTCCGGACAGCTCTCTGGGGCCAACGTCCTGACTTTC.

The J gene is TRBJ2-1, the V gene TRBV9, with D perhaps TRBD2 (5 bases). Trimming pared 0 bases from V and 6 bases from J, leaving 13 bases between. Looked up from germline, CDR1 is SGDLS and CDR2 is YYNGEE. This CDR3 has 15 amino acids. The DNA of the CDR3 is TGTGCCAGCAGCGTAGGTGGTCTAGCAGGCAATGAGCAGTTCTTC. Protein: CASSVGGLAGNEQFF. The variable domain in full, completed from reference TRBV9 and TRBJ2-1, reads DSGVTQTPKHLITATGQRVTLRCSPRSGDLSVYWYQQSLDQGLQFLIQYYNGEERAKGNILERFSAQQFPDLHSELNLSSLELGDSALYFCASSVGGLAGNEQFFGPGTRLTVL.

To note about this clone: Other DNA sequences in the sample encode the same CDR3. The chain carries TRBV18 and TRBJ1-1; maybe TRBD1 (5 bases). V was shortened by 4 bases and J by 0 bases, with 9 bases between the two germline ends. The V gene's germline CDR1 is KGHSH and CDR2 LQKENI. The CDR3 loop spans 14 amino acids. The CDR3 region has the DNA TGTGCCAGCTCACGTGACAGAATGAACACTGAAGCTTTCTTT. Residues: CASSRDRMNTEAFF.